This entry describes one T cell receptor beta chain. Its antigen remains unknown. An end of the junction differs from the germline gene, which may be a read error. Different DNA sequences within this sample yield the same CDR3. Only in-frame clones appear in the TCRdb table, and some are missing; sequencing was by immunoSEQ multiplex PCR. There are approximately 100,000 clones in the sample; roughly 93% occur only once, and 0.35% to 0.55% lies in the top ten. This sample was taken from a study of Tregs in tolerant kidney transplant recipients. Findings and caveats of the study: Validation in larger populations is needed because few patients were studied.

CDR3 length equals 17 residues. CDR1 LGHNA and CDR2 YSLEER come from the germline V gene. Unstimulated regulatory T cells (CD4+CD25+CD127-), CD4+CD25- non-regulatory cells, CD4 and CD8 cells were FACS-sorted from thawed PBMCs. The rearrangement links TRBV4-3 to TRBJ1-6, with TRBD1 matching over 8 bases. The sequencing used CD4+ T cells from blood, collected before the transplant. The clonotype comes from a human donor who received a combined kidney and bone marrow transplant. The CDR3 reads CASSQGTGIFHNSPLHF. Written as DNA, the CDR3 is TGCGCCAGCAGCCAAGGGACAGGGATATTTCATAATTCCCCCCTCCACTTT.